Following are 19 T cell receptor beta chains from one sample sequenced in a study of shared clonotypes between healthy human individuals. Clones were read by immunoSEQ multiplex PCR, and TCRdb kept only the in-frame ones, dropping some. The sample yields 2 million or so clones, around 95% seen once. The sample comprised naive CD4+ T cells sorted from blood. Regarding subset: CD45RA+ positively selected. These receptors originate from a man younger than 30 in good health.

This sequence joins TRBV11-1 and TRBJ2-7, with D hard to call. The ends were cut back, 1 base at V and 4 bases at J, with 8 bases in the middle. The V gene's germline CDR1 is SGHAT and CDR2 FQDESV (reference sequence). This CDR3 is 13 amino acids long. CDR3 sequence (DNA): TGTGCCAGCAGCTTAGAAGACTTTTACGAGCAGTACTTC. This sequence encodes CASSLEDFYEQYF.

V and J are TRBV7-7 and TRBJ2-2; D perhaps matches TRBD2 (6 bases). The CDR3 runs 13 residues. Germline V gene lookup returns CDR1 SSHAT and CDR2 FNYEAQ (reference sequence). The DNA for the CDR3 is TGTGCTAGCCGGGAGCTGGTGACCGGGGAGCTGTTTTTT. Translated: CASRELVTGELFF. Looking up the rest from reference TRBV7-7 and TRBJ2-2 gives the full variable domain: GAGVSQSPRYKVTKRGQDVTLRCDPISSHATLYWYQQALGQGPEFLTYFNYEAQPDKSGLPSDRFSAERPEGSISTLTIQRTEQRDSAMYRCASRELVTGELFFGEGSRLTVL.

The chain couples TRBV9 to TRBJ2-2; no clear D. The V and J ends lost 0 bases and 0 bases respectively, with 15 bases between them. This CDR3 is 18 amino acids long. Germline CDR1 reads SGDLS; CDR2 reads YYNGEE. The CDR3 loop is CASSVEKLGRPNTGELFF. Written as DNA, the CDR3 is TGTGCCAGCAGCGTAGAAAAGCTTGGGCGGCCGAACACCGGGGAGCTGTTTTTT.

The CDR3 is CASGGRTNSYNEQFF. The DNA for the CDR3 is TGTGCCAGCGGGGGCCGGACCAATTCCTACAATGAGCAGTTCTTC. This chain uses TRBV6-1 with TRBJ2-1; possible D gene TRBD1, 6 bases. Germline V gene data show CDR1 as MNHNS and CDR2 as SASEGT. CDR3 length: 15 residues. V lost 8 bases and J lost 1, with 15 bases in between.

The CDR3 spells CASRRTGGRFEKLFF. CDR3 nucleotides: TGTGCCAGCAGACGGACAGGGGGCCGGTTTGAAAAACTGTTTTTT. The J gene is TRBJ1-4, the V gene TRBV7-9, with TRBD1 identical over 11 bases. The CDR3 extends over 15 amino acids. CDR1 is SEHNR and CDR2 is FQNEAQ in the germline V gene (reference sequence). The J segment lost 7 bases and the V segment lost 6 bases, leaving 7 bases of the junction unmatched.

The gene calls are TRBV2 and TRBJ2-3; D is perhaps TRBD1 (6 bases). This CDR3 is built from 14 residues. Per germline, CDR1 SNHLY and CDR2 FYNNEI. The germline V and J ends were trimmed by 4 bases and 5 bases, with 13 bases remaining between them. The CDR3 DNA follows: TGTGCCAGCAGTGGTAAGCAGGGGAGAGATACGCAGTATTTT. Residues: CASSGKQGRDTQYF. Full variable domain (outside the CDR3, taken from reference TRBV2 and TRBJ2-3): EPEVTQTPSHQVTQMGQEVILRCVPISNHLYFYWYRQILGQKVEFLVSFYNNEISEKSEIFDDQFSVERPDGSNFTLKIRSTKLEDSAMYFCASSGKQGRDTQYFGPGTRLTVL.

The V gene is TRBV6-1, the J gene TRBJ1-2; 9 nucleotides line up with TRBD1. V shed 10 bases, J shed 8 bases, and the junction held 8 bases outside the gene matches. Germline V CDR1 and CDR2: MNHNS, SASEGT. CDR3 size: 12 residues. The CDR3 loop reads CATWTGVEGYTF. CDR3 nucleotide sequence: TGTGCCACCTGGACAGGGGTTGAAGGCTACACCTTC.

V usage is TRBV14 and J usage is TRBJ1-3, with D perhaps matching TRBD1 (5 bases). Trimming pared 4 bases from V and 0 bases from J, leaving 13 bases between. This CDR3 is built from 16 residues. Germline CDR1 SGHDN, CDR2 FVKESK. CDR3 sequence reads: CASSLRTPSSGNTIYF. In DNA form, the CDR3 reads TGTGCCAGCAGCCTTCGGACACCTAGCTCTGGAAACACCATATATTTT. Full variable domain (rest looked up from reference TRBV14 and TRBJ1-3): EAGVTQFPSHSVIEKGQTVTLRCDPISGHDNLYWYRRVMGKEIKFLLHFVKESKQDESGMPNNRFLAERTGGTYSTLKVQPAELEDSGVYFCASSLRTPSSGNTIYFGEGSWLTVV.

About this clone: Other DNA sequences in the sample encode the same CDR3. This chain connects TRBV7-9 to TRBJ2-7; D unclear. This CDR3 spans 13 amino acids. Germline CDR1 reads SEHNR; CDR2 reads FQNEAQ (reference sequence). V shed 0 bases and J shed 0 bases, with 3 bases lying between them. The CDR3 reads CASSLAYSYEQYF. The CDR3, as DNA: TGTGCCAGCAGCTTAGCTTACTCCTACGAGCAGTACTTC. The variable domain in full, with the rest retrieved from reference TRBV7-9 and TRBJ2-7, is DTGVSQNPRHKITKRGQNVTFRCDPISEHNRLYWYRQTLGQGPEFLTYFQNEAQLEKSRLLSDRFSAERPKGSFSTLEIQRTEQGDSAMYLCASSLAYSYEQYFGPGTRLTVT.

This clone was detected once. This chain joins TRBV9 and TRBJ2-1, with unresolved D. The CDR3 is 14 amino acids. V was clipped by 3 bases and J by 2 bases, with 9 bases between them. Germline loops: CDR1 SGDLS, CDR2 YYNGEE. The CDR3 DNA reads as TGTGCCAGCAGCGCCGCCTGGGCCTACAATGAGCAGTTCTTC. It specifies CASSAAWAYNEQFF.

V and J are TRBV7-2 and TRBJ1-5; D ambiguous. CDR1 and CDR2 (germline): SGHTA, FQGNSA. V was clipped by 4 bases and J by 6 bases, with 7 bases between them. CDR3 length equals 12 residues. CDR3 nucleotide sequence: TGTGCCAGCAGCTCCTTTAGTCAGCCCCAGCATTTT. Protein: CASSSFSQPQHF.

CDR3 amino acids: CAISERGTTSGNTIYF. The DNA of the CDR3 is TGTGCCATCAGTGAGCGGGGCACGACCTCGGGAAACACCATATATTTT. The chain has TRBV10-3 and TRBJ1-3; TRBD1 might be the D (5 bases). This CDR3 spans 16 amino acids. The germline V gene has CDR1 ENHRY and CDR2 SYGVKD. Trimming left V 2 bases short and J 4 bases short, with 15 bases between.

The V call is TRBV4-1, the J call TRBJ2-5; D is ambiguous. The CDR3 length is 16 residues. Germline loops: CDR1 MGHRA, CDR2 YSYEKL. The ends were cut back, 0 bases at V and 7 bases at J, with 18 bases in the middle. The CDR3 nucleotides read TGCGCCAGCAGCCAAGAGGGCCTTCCCGGCCGTGGGACCCAGTACTTC. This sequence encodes CASSQEGLPGRGTQYF.

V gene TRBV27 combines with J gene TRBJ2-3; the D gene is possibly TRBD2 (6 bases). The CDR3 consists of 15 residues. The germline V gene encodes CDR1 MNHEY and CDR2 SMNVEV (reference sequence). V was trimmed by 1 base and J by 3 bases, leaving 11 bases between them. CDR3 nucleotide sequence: TGTGCCAGCAGTTTATTGGCGGGATCAACAGATACGCAGTATTTT. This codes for CASSLLAGSTDTQYF.

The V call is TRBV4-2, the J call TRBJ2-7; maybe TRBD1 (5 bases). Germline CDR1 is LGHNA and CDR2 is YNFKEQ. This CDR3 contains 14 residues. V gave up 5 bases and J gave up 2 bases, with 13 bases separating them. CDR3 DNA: TGTGCCAGCAGCGCACAGGCCGGCCCCTACGAGCAGTACTTC. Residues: CASSAQAGPYEQYF.

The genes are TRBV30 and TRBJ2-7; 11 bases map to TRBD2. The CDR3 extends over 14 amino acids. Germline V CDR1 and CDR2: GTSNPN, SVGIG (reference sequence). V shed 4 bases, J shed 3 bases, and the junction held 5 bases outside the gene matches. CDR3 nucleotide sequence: TGTGCCTGGACCCCCGGGACTAGCGGCTACGAGCAGTACTTC. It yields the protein CAWTPGTSGYEQYF.

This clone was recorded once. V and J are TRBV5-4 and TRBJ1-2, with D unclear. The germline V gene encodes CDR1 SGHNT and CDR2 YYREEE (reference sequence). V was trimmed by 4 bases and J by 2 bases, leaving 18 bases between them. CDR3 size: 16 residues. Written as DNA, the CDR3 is TGTGCCAGCAGCCTCGCATTGAGGTCCCCGAACTATGGCTACACCTTC. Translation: CASSLALRSPNYGYTF. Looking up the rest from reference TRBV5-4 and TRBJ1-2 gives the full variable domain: ETGVTQSPTHLIKTRGQQVTLRCSSQSGHNTVSWYQQALGQGPQFIFQYYREEENGRGNFPPRFSGLQFPNYSSELNVNALELDDSALYLCASSLALRSPNYGYTFGSGTRLTVV.

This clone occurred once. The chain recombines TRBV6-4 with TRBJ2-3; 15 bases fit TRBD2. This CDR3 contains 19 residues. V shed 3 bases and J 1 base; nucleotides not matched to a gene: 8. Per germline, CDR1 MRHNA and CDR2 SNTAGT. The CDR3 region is CASSEGTSGGHPGTDTQYF. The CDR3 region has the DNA TGTGCCAGCAGTGAAGGGACTAGCGGGGGGCACCCCGGCACAGATACGCAGTATTTT.

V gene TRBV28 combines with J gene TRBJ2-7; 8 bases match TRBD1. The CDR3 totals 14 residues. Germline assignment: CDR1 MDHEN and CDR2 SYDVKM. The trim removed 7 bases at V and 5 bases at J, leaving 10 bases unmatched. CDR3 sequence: CASKADRVRHEQYF. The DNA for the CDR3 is TGTGCCAGCAAAGCGGACAGGGTGAGACACGAGCAGTACTTC.